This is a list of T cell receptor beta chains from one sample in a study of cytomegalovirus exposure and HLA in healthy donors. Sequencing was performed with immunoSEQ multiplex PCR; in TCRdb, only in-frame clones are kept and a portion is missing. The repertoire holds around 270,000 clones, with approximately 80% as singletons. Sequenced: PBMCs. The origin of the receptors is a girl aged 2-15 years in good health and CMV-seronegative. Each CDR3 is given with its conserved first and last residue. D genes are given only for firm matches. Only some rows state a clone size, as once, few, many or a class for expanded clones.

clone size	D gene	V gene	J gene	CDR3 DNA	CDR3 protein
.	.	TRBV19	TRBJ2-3	TGTGCCAGTAGTATCTCTTCTAGTCCCACAGATACGCAGTATTTT	CASSISSSPTDTQYF
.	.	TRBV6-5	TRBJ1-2	TGTGCCAGCAGTTACTCTTTTTACAGGCCCCTCCATGGCTACACCTTC	CASSYSFYRPLHGYTF
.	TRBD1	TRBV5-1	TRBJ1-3	TGCGCCAGCAGCTTGGAGGGACAGGGGGTCGGAAACACCATATATTTT	CASSLEGQGVGNTIYF
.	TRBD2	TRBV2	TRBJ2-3	TGTGCCAGCAGAAACCTAGCGGACACAGATACGCAGTATTTT	CASRNLADTDTQYF
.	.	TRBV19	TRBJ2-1	TGTGCCAGTAGTAGGATGACAGGTTACAATGAGCAGTTCTTC	CASSRMTGYNEQFF
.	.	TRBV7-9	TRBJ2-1	TGTGCCAGCAGCTTAAGTGGTGAGCAGGTCGGGAAACAGTTCTTC	CASSLSGEQVGKQFF
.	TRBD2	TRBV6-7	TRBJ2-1	TGTGCCAGCAGTTACTCGATGGCTAGCGGGACAGACAATGAGCAGTTCTTC	CASSYSMASGTDNEQFF
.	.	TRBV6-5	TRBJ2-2	TGTGCCAGCAGTTACGCGGGGTGGACCGGGGAGCTGTTTTTT	CASSYAGWTGELFF
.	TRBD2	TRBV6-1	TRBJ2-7	TGTGCCAGCAGGGGACTACAGGCCACCTACGAGCAGTACTTC	CASRGLQATYEQYF
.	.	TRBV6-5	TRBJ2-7	TGTGCCAGCAGTTACTCGAGGGGGGAGCAGTACTTC	CASSYSRGEQYF
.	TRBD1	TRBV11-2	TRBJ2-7	TGTGCCAGCAGCTATAAAGGGACAGGGGTCTACGAGCAGTACTTC	CASSYKGTGVYEQYF
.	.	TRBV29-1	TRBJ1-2	TGCAGCGTTGAATCCCGTTATGGCTACACCTTC	CSVESRYGYTF
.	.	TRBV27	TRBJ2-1	TGTGCCAGCAGCTGGGGGGCCTACAATGAGCAGTTCTTC	CASSWGAYNEQFF
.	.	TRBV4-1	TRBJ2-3	TGCGCCAGCAGCCCCCGGCAGGGTTTGACAGATACGCAGTATTTT	CASSPRQGLTDTQYF
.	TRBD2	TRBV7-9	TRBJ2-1	TGTGCCAGCAGCTTTGCAAGGGGACTAGCGGCACACAATGAGCAGTTCTTC	CASSFARGLAAHNEQFF
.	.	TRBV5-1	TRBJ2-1	TGCGCCAGCAGCTTAAAGTTCTTAGTCATAAACAATGAGCAGTTCTTC	CASSLKFLVINNEQFF
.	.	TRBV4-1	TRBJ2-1	TGCGCGGTCCAGGTAGCGAGCAATGAGCAGTTCTTC	CAVQVASNEQFF
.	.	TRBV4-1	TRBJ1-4	TGCGCCAGCAGCCAGTCAGAGGCAACTAATGAAAAACTGTTTTTT	CASSQSEATNEKLFF
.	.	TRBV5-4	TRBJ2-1	TGTGCCAGCAGCTTGAGGGACACCGAGCAGTTCTTC	CASSLRDTEQFF
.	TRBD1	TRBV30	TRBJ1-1	TGTGCCTGGAGAGGACAGGGGGGATATACTGAAGCTTTCTTT	CAWRGQGGYTEAFF
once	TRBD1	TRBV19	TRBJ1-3	TGTGCCAGTAGTTTCGGACAGGGGCTGGGAAACACCATATATTTT	CASSFGQGLGNTIYF
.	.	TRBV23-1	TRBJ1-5	TGCGCCAGCAGTCAAGTCAGGGACAATCAGCCCCAGCATTTT	CASSQVRDNQPQHF
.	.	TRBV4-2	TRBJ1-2	TGTGCCAGCAGCCAAGTGGGCGTAACTAACTATGGCTACACCTTC	CASSQVGVTNYGYTF
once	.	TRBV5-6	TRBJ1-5	TGTGCCAGCAGCTGGGGAGCTAATCAGCCCCAGCATTTT	CASSWGANQPQHF
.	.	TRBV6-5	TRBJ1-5	TGTGCCAGCAGTTACCGTGGAGGGACCAATCAGCCCCAGCATTTT	CASSYRGGTNQPQHF
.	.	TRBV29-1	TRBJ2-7	TGCAGCGTTGAAGGTCGGGCAGGGCTCTTCTACGAGCAGTACTTC	CSVEGRAGLFYEQYF
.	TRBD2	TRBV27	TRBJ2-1	TGTGCCAGCAGTCTTGCTAGCGGGGAAAAGTACAATGAGCAGTTCTTC	CASSLASGEKYNEQFF
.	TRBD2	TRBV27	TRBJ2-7	TGTGCCAGCAGTCCTCTAGCGGGAGCTAGAAGTTACGAGCAGTACTTC	CASSPLAGARSYEQYF
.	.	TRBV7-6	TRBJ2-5	TGTGCCAGCAGCTCCTTGTACCAAGAGACCCAGTACTTC	CASSSLYQETQYF
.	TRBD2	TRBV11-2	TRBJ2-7	TGTGCCAGCAGCTCGCGGGGGGGTCAGGACTACGAGCAGTACTTC	CASSSRGGQDYEQYF
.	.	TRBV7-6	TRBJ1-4	TGTGCCAGCAGCCCGGGAGGGGGAACTAATGAAAAACTGTTTTTT	CASSPGGGTNEKLFF
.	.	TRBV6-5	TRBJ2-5	TGTGCCAGCAATGTCCGGGGAGGTCAAGAGACCCAGTACTTC	CASNVRGGQETQYF
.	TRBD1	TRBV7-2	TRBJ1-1	TGTGCCAGCACTAGACAGGGGGACACTGAAGCTTTCTTT	CASTRQGDTEAFF
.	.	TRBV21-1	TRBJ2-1	TGTGCCAGCAGCAAATTATCCATTTTCTGCGGGTCTAACTACAATGAGCAGTTCTTC	CASSKLSIFCGSNYNEQFF
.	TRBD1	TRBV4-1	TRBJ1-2	TGCGCCAGCAGCCAAGGACAGGGGAATGGCTACACCTTC	CASSQGQGNGYTF
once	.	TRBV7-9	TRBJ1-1	TGTGCCAGCACCCCGGGAGCTGAAGCTTTCTTT	CASTPGAEAFF
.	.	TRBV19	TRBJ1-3	TGTGCCAGTAGTCCCGAGGGTCGCTCTGGAAACACCATATATTTT	CASSPEGRSGNTIYF
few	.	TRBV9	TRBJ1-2	TGTGCCAGCAGCGTAGGGGTGAGTCACGGAGATGGCTACACCTTC	CASSVGVSHGDGYTF
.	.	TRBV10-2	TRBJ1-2	TGCGCCAGCAGTCGCGACAGGACCTATGGCTACACCTTC	CASSRDRTYGYTF
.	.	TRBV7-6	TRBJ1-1	TGTGCCAGCAGCCAAGCGGAGAACACTGAAGCTTTCTTT	CASSQAENTEAFF
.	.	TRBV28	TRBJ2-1	TGTGCCAGCAGTTTATGGACATATTCCTACAATGAGCAGTTCTTC	CASSLWTYSYNEQFF
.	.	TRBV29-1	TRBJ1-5	TGCAGCGTTGTGGTGGGGGCCGGTGGTAGCAATCAGCCCCAGCATTTT	CSVVVGAGGSNQPQHF
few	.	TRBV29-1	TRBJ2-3	TGCAGCGTAGAAAGGCGGGGAAGGGATACGCAGTATTTT	CSVERRGRDTQYF
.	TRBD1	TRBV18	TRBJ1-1	TGTGCCAGCTCACCAGTCGGGCAAGGGACAGGGGGCCTTAACACTGAAGCTTTCTTT	CASSPVGQGTGGLNTEAFF
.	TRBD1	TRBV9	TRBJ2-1	TGTGCCAGCAGCGTAGAAGCACAGGGGTACAATGAGCAGTTCTTC	CASSVEAQGYNEQFF
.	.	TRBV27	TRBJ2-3	TGTGCCAGCAGAACATGGGATACGCAGTATTTT	CASRTWDTQYF
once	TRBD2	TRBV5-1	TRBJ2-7	TGCGCCAGCAGCTTGTGGGGACTAGCGGGAGCGATCAACGAGCAGTACTTC	CASSLWGLAGAINEQYF
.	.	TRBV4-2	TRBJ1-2	TGTGCCAGCAGCCAAGATCGGGGTGGGAATTATGGCTACACCTTC	CASSQDRGGNYGYTF
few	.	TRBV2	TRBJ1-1	TGTGCCAGCACCAGGCAGAGTATGAACACTGAAGCTTTCTTT	CASTRQSMNTEAFF
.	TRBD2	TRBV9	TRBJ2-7	TGTGCCAGCAGCGTAGGGACTAGCGGTTACGAGCAGTACTTC	CASSVGTSGYEQYF
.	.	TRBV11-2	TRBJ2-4	TGTGCCAGCAGCTCCGCAGCTAGCGCGAGCATTCAGTACTTC	CASSSAASASIQYF
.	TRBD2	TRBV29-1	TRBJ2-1	TGCAGCGTTGAACCCCTAGCGGGAGGGAATGAGCAGTTCTTC	CSVEPLAGGNEQFF
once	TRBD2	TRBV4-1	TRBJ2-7	TGCGCCAGCAGCCAGATAGCGGTAGCGGGGGAGTACGAGCAGTACTTC	CASSQIAVAGEYEQYF
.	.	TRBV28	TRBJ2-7	TGTGCCAGCAGTTTTAGGAGTATAGCCTACGAGCAGTACTTC	CASSFRSIAYEQYF
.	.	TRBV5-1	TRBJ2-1	TGCGCCAGCCATTTCAACCTGAAGACTAGTGAGAATGAGCAGTTCTTC	CASHFNLKTSENEQFF
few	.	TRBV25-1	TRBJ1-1	TGTGCCAGCAGTCCAGGGAACACTGAAGCTTTCTTT	CASSPGNTEAFF
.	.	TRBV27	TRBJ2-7	TGTGCCAGCAGTATTAGCCGCTCCTACGAGCAGTACTTC	CASSISRSYEQYF
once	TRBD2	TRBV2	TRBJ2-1	TGTGCCAGCAGTTTCGATTCGCCCCTCCAGTCTGGCGGGGGGTCCTACAATGAGCAGTTCTTC	CASSFDSPLQSGGGSYNEQFF
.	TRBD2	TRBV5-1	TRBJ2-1	TGCGCCAGCAGCCCGAGCGGGGTCAATGAGCAGTTCTTC	CASSPSGVNEQFF